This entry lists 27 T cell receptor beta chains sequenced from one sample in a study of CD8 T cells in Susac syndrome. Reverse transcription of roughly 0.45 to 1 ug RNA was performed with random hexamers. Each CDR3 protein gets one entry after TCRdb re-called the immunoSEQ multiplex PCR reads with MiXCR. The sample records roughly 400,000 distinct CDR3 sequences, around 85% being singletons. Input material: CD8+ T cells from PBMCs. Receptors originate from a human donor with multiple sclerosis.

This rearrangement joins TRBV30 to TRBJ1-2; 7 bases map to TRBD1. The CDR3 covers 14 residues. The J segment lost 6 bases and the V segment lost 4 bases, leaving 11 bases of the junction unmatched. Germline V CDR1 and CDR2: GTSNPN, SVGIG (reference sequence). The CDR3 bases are TGTGCCTGGACGACCGAAGAGGGGGCGGATGGCTACACCTTC. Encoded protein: CAWTTEEGADGYTF.

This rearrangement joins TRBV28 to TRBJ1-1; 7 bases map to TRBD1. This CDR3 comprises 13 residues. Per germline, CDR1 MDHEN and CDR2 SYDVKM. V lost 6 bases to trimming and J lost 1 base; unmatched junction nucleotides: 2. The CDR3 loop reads CASRHRGNTEAFF. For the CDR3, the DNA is TGTGCCAGCAGACACAGGGGGAACACTGAAGCTTTCTTT.

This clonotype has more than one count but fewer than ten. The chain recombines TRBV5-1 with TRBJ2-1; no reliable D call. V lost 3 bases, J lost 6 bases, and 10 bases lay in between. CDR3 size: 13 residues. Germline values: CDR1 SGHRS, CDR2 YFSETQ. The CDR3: CASSYRLGNEQFF. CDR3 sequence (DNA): TGCGCCAGCAGCTACCGCCTAGGCAATGAGCAGTTCTTC.

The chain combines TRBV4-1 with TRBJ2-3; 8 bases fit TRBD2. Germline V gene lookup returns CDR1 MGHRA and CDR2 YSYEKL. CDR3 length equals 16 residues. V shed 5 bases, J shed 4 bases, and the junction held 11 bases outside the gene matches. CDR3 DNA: TGCGCCAGCAGCGGAGGAGAGCGGGGGAGGGCAGATACGCAGTATTTT. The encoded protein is CASSGGERGRADTQYF.

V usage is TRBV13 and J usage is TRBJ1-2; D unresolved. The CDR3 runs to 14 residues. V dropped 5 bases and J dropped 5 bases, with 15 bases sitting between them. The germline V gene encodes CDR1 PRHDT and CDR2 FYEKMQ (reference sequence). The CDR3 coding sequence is TGTGCCAGCAGCATCGACCTAACGCGATATGGCTACACCTTC. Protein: CASSIDLTRYGYTF.

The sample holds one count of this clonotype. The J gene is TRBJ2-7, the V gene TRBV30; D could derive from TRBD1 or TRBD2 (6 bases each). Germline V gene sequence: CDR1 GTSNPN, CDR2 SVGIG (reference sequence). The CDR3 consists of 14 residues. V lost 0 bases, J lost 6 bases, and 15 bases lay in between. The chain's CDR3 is CAWSVRGALGEQYF. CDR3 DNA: TGTGCCTGGAGTGTAAGGGGGGCGCTGGGCGAGCAGTACTTC.

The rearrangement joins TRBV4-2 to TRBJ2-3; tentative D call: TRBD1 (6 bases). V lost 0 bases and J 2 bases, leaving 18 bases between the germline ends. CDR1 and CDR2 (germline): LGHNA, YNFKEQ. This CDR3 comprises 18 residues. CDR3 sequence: CASSQEQKGQRNTDTQYF. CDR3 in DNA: TGTGCCAGCAGCCAAGAGCAAAAGGGACAAAGAAACACAGATACGCAGTATTTT.

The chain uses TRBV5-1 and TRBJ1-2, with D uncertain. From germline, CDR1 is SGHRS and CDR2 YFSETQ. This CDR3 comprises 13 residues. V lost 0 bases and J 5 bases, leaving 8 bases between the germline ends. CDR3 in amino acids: CASSLVSGYGYTF. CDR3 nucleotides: TGCGCCAGCAGCTTGGTGTCGGGTTATGGCTACACCTTC.

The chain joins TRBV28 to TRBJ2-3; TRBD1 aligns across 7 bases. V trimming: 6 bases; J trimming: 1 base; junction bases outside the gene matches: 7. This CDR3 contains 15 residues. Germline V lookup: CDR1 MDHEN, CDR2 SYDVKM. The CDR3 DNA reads TGTGCCAGCAGCTATGGGGACAGTCGCACAGATACGCAGTATTTT. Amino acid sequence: CASSYGDSRTDTQYF.

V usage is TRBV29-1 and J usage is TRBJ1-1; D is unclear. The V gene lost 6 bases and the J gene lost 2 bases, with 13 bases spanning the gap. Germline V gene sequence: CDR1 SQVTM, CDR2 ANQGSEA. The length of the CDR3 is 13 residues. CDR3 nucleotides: TGCAGCGTAGGAGGAGAACCCAACACTGAAGCTTTCTTT. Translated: CSVGGEPNTEAFF.

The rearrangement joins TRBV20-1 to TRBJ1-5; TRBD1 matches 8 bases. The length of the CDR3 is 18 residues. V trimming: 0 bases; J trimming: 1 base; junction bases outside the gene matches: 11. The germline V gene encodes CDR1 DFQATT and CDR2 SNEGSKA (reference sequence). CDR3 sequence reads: CSARDLGRGPESNQPQHF. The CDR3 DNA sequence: TGCAGTGCTAGAGATTTGGGCAGGGGGCCGGAAAGCAATCAGCCCCAGCATTTT.

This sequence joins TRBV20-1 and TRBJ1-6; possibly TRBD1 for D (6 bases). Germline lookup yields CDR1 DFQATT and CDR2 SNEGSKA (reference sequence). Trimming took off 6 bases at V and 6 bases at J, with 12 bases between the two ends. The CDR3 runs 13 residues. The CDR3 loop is CSASGGSNSPLHF. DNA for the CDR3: TGCAGTGCCAGCGGGGGCTCTAATTCACCCCTCCACTTT.

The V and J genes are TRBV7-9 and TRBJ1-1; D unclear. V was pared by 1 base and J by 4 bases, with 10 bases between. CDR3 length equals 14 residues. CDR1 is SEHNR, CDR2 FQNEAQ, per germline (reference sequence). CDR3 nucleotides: TGTGCCAGCAGCTTAGATCCTGGTAGCACTGAAGCTTTCTTT. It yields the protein CASSLDPGSTEAFF. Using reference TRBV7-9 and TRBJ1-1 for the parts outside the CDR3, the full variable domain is DTGVSQNPRHKITKRGQNVTFRCDPISEHNRLYWYRQTLGQGPEFLTYFQNEAQLEKSRLLSDRFSAERPKGSFSTLEIQRTEQGDSAMYLCASSLDPGSTEAFFGQGTRLTVV.

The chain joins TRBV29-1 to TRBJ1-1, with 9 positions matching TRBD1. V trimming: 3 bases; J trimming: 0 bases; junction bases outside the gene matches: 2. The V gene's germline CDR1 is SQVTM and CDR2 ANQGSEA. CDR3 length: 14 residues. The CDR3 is CSVETGGMNTEAFF. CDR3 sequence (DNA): TGCAGCGTTGAGACAGGGGGGATGAACACTGAAGCTTTCTTT.

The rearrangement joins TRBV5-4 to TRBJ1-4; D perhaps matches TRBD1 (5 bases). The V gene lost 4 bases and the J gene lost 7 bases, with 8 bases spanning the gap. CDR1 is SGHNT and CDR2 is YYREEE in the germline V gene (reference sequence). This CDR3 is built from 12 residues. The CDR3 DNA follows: TGTGCCAGCAGCGGGGGGGGTGAAAAACTGTTTTTT. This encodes CASSGGGEKLFF.

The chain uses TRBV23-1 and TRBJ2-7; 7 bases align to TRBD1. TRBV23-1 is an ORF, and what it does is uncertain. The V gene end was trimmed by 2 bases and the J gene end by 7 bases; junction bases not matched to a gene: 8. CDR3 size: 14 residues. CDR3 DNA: TGCGCCAGCAGTCAACCTAGACAGGGAATGGAGCAGTACTTC. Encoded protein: CASSQPRQGMEQYF.

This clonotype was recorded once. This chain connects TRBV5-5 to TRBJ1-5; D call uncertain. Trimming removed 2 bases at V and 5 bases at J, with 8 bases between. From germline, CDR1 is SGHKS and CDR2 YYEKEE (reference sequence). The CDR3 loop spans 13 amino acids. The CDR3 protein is CASSLQFDQPQHF. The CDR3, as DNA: TGTGCCAGCAGCTTACAGTTCGATCAGCCCCAGCATTTT.

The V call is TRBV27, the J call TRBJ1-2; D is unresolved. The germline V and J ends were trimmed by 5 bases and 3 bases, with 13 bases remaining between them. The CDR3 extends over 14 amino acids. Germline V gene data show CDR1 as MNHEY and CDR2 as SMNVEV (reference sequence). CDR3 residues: CASSKDGVHYGYTF. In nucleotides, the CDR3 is TGTGCCAGCAGTAAGGACGGGGTTCACTATGGCTACACCTTC.

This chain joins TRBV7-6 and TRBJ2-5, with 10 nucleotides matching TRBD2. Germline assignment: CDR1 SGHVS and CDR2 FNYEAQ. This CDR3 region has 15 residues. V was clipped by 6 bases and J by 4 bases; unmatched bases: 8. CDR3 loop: CASSFTSGVTETQYF. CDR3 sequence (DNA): TGTGCCAGCAGTTTTACTAGCGGGGTAACAGAGACCCAGTACTTC.

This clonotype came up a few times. The CDR3 region is CASSAAVSGANVLTF. CDR3 bases: TGTGCCAGCAGTGCTGCGGTATCTGGGGCCAACGTCCTGACTTTC. The chain has TRBV2 and TRBJ2-6; D gene uncertain. CDR1 is SNHLY, CDR2 FYNNEI, per germline. Between the trimmed V and J ends, which lost 4 bases and 1 base, there was a span of 8 bases. This CDR3 comprises 15 residues. The full variable domain, its missing parts supplied by reference TRBV2 and TRBJ2-6, is EPEVTQTPSHQVTQMGQEVILRCVPISNHLYFYWYRQILGQKVEFLVSFYNNEISEKSEIFDDQFSVERPDGSNFTLKIRSTKLEDSAMYFCASSAAVSGANVLTFGAGSRLTVL.

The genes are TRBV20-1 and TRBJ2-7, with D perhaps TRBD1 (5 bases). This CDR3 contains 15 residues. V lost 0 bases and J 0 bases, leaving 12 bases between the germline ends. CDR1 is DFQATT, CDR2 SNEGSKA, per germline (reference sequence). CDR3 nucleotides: TGCAGTGCTAGAGATCTTGACGACAGCTCCTACGAGCAGTACTTC. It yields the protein CSARDLDDSSYEQYF.

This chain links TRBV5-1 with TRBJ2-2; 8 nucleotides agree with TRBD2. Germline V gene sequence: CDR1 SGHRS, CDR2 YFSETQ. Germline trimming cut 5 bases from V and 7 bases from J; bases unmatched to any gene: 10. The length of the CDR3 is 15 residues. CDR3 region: CASRGAGVDVGELFF. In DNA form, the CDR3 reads TGCGCCAGCAGAGGAGCGGGAGTTGATGTCGGGGAGCTGTTTTTT.

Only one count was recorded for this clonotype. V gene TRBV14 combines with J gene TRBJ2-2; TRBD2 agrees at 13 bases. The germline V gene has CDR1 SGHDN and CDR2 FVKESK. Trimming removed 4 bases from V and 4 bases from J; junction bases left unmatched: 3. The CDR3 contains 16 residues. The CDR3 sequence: CASSLGTSGTTGELFF. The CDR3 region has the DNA TGTGCCAGCAGCCTAGGGACTAGCGGGACCACCGGGGAGCTGTTTTTT.

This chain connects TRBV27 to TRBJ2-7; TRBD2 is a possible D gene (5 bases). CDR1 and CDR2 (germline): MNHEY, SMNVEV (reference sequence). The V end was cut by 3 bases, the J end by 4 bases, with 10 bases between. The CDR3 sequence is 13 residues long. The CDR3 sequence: CASSFGSAYEQYF. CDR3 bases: TGTGCCAGCAGTTTTGGTAGCGCGTACGAGCAGTACTTC.

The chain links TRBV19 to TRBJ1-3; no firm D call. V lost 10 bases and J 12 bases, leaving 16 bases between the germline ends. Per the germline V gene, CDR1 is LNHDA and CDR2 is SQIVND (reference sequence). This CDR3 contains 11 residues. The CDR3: CATEWGYIIYF. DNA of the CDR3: TGTGCCACCGAATGGGGATACATCATATATTTT.

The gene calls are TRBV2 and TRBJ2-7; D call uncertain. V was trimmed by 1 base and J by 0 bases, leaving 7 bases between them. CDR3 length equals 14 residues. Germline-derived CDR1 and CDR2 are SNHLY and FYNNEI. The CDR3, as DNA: TGTGCCAGCAGTGAAGGGCCGGGCTCCTACGAGCAGTACTTC. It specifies CASSEGPGSYEQYF.

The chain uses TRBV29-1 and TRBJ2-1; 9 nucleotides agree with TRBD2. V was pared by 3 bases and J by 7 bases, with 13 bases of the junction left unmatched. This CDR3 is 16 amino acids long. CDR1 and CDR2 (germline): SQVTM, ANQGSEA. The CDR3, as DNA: TGCAGCGTTGAGCTACTATTGGGGCGGGAGGGGAATGAGCAGTTCTTC. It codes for CSVELLLGREGNEQFF.